This entry concerns a single TCR beta chain. In its sample, this clonotype was seen many times. It lacks a known antigen. No base-level quality is on record; no much larger clone is a single base apart. The method behind the library was 5' RACE. TCRdb records Illumina MiSeq as the sequencer. During library preparation, unique molecular identifiers were attached to individual cDNA molecules so that TCRs could be counted quantitatively and reproducibly. Turning to the authors' computational methods: A median of roughly 98,000 TCRs per sample was observed, with a range of about 20,000 to 690,600. V, J and CDR3 annotation of the TCR reads was performed with the Decombinator software suite. To make PS versus PT1 abundance plots, every sample was subsampled to the same number of TCRs (28,000). TCRs were defined as expanded if absent before sensitization and observed at least eight times at the 2-week time point. TCRdb reworked the public reads: Q25 trimming with fastp, MiXCR clone assembly, productive beta chains retained. Rows with a matching CDR3 protein are joined into one entry that keeps the most common DNA and genes. TCRdb's processing, not the study's, gives the V and J calls here. This sample lists some 150,000 distinct CDR3 sequences; 4.1% were detected once. The ten largest clones take up approximately 1.4% of the sample.

This entry comes from a study of human T cells and chemical hapten exposure (dated by TCRdb to about 2021). Context from the whole study: Libraries were combined into a pool for sequencing, and differences in TCR yield between samples came mainly from small differences in library volumes within the pool. Peripheral blood TCR repertoire changes were tracked in vivo in alopecia patients during primary and secondary sensitization to the hapten diphenylcyclopropenone (DPC). Each blood RNA sample was used to sequence both TCR alpha and TCR beta chains. Broader findings and caveats from the paper: DPC sensitization did not change the number of TCRs with a frequency above 1 in 1000, and there was no evidence of changes in global repertoire structure. Repeated subsampling changed both the strength of the expansion versus patch-test correlation and the threshold at which the correlation became significant.

Unfractionated whole blood was collected in Tempus Blood RNA tubes, and total RNA was extracted from that blood. Five or six healthy volunteers served as TCR sequencing controls and were bled at day 0, 2 weeks and 6 weeks. At the junction V is shortened by 1 base and J by 4 bases; bases outside the gene matches: 6. The germline V gene supplies CDR1 SGHRS and CDR2 YFSETQ. The CDR3 contains 15 residues, cysteine and phenylalanine counted. Left in the record is the CDR3 DNA by itself, 45 bases read in frame from the first base. This chain joins TRBV5-1 to TRBJ2-5; TRBD1 lines up with 8 middle nucleotides. This TCR came from a female donor in good health. The CDR3 loop reads CASSLPQGDRETQYF. Here is the DNA: TGCGCCAGCAGCTTGCCACAGGGGGATCGAGAGACCCAGTACTTC.